Each of the 2 T cell receptor beta chains below was sequenced from the same sample in a study of identical twins. TCRdb reanalysed the 5' RACE reads using MiXCR and keeps one entry per CDR3 protein. Found here are some 1,600,000 distinct CDR3 sequences, under 35% of them singletons; the top ten hold around 0.3%. The sequenced sample was cord blood. The receptors were sampled from a newborn girl in good health.

In the case of this clonotype: An end of the junction differs from the germline gene, which may be a read error. V and J are TRBV5-1 and TRBJ2-5; D uncertain. The CDR3 covers 14 residues. Germline loops: CDR1 SGHRS, CDR2 YFSETQ. This chain's CDR3 is CASSLAGTEEIQYF. CDR3 DNA: TGCGCCAGCAGCTTGGCTGGCACGGAAGAGATCCAGTACTTC.

This clonotype was found a few times. The chain carries TRBV4-2 and TRBJ2-3; D is tentatively TRBD1 or TRBD2 (5 bases each). V gave up 1 base and J gave up 2 bases, with 16 bases separating them. The CDR3 sequence is 17 residues long. The germline CDR1 and CDR2 sequences are LGHNA and YNFKEQ. As DNA, the CDR3 is TGTGCCAGCAGCCAAGGGGGGTTAGCAATCTCCACAGATACGCAGTATTTT. It yields the protein CASSQGGLAISTDTQYF.